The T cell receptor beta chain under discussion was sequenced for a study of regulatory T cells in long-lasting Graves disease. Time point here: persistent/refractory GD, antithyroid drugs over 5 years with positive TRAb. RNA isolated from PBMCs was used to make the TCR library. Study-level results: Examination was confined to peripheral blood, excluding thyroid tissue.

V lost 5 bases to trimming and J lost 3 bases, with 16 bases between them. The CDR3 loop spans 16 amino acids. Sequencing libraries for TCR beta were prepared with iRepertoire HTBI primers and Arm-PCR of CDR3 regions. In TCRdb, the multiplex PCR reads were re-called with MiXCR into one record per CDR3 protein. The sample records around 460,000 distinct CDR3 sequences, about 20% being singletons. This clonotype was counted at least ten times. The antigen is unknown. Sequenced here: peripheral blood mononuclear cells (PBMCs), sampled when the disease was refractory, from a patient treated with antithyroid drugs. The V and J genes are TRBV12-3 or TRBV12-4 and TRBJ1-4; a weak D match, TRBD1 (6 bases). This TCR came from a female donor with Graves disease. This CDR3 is CASSARPTGSNEKLFF. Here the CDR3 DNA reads TGTGCCAGCAGTGCGCGCCCGACAGGATCTAATGAAAAACTGTTTTTT.